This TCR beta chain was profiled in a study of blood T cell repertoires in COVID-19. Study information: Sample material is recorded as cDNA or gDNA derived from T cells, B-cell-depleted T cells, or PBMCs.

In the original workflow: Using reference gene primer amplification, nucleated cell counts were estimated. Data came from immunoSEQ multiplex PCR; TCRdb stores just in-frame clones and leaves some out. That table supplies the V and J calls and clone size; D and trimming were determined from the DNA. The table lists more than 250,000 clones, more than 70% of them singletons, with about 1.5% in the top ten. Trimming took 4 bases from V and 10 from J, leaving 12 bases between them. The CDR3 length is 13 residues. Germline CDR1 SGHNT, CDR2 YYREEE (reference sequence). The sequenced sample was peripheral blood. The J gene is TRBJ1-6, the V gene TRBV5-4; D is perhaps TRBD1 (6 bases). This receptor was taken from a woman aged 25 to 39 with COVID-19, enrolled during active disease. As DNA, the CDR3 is TGTGCCAGCAGCGTACAGGGCTCCTCACCCCTCCACTTT. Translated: CASSVQGSSPLHF. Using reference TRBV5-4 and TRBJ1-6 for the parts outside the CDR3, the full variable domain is ETGVTQSPTHLIKTRGQQVTLRCSSQSGHNTVSWYQQALGQGPQFIFQYYREEENGRGNFPPRFSGLQFPNYSSELNVNALELDDSALYLCASSVQGSSPLHFGNGTRLTVT.